This T cell receptor (beta chain) was obtained from a study of T-cell memory formation after mild COVID-19. Study-level findings and limits: A subset of responding clones appeared in pre-infection memory, suggesting cross-reactive memory joined. Mostly located in CM and EM were contracting CD4+ clones, with contracting CD8+ clones located in EMRA. Clones contracting over day 15 to 85 were CD4/CD8 balanced, with later expanders leaning CD4+. Nothing showed for sure that second-wave clones peaking on day 37 were SARS-CoV-2 specific.

MiXCR, applied by TCRdb to the 5' RACE reads, yields one record per CDR3 protein. The sample gives roughly 42,000 distinct CDR3 sequences, more than 7% of which show up once; 1.2% to 1.5% is in the top ten. Of note for this clonotype: Its antigen is unknown.

Between the trimmed V and J ends, which lost 5 bases and 7 bases, there was a span of 14 bases. This CDR3 spans 13 amino acids. Germline V CDR1 and CDR2: SEHNR, FQNEAQ (reference sequence). The chain uses TRBV7-9 and TRBJ1-1; D not certain. This TCR derives from a man aged 18-30 years who had mild COVID-19 (a few samples of this study predate the infection). Cell type and time point are not known. Sequencing was carried out using PBMCs or a T cell subset sorted from them (not recorded which). The CDR3 here is CASSPISGIEAFF. The CDR3 bases are TGTGCCAGCAGCCCGATTTCGGGTATTGAAGCTTTCTTT.